These 27 T cell receptor beta chains came from one sample sequenced in a study of T cell changes during pregnancy in multiple sclerosis. Sequencing was performed with immunoSEQ multiplex PCR; in TCRdb, only in-frame clones are kept and a portion is missing. The table records approximately 53,000 clones, about 92% of them present only once. Sequencing used CD4+ T cells from peripheral blood mononuclear cells, obtained in the third trimester of pregnancy. The receptor source for this set is a female donor with multiple sclerosis, enrolled in a pregnancy study.

The CDR3 region has the DNA TGTGCCTGTGGGGGGGGGCGGTCGGGAAACACCATATATTTT. Its translation is CACGGGRSGNTIYF. This chain links TRBV19 with TRBJ1-3; weak D call: TRBD1 (6 bases). In germline, CDR1 is LNHDA, CDR2 SQIVND (reference sequence). This CDR3 region has 14 residues. V shed 11 bases and J shed 4 bases, with 18 bases lying between them.

This chain joins TRBV19 and TRBJ1-1, with a weak D call TRBD1 (5 bases). CDR3 length: 14 residues. Germline V gives CDR1 LNHDA, CDR2 SQIVND (reference sequence). V was shortened by 6 bases and J by 1 base, with 12 bases between the two germline ends. CDR3 bases: TGTGCCAGTAGGCCCCTGGGGGGGAACACTGAAGCTTTCTTT. Its protein is CASRPLGGNTEAFF. The variable domain in full, completed from reference TRBV19 and TRBJ1-1, reads DGGITQSPKYLFRKEGQNVTLSCEQNLNHDAMYWYRQDPGQGLRLIYYSQIVNDFQKGDIAEGYSVSREKKESFPLTVTSAQKNPTAFYLCASRPLGGNTEAFFGQGTRLTVV.

The V and J genes are TRBV7-3 and TRBJ2-5; 7 nucleotides agree with TRBD1. Trimming cost V 6 bases and J 3 bases; bases outside gene matches: 4. The CDR3 is 13 residues long. Germline loops: CDR1 SGHTA, CDR2 FQGTGA. CDR3 DNA: TGTGCCAGCAGTCGACAGGGTAAAGAGACCCAGTACTTC. Its protein is CASSRQGKETQYF. Full variable domain (remainder filled in from reference TRBV7-3 and TRBJ2-5): GAGVSQTPSNKVTEKGKYVELRCDPISGHTALYWYRQSLGQGPEFLIYFQGTGAADDSGLPNDRFFAVRPEGSVSTLKIQRTERGDSAVYLCASSRQGKETQYFGPGTRLLVL.

The chain links TRBV5-6 to TRBJ2-2, with 8 bases fitting TRBD1. The germline CDR1 and CDR2 sequences are SGHDT and YYEEEE. The CDR3 consists of 15 residues. Trimming removed 3 bases from V and 4 bases from J; junction bases left unmatched: 5. This CDR3 reads CASSSDRALTGELFF. In nucleotides, the CDR3 is TGTGCCAGCAGCTCGGACAGGGCCCTCACCGGGGAGCTGTTTTTT. The full variable domain, with the rest looked up from reference TRBV5-6 and TRBJ2-2, is DAGVTQSPTHLIKTRGQQVTLRCSPKSGHDTVSWYQQALGQGPQFIFQYYEEEERQRGNFPDRFSGHQFPNYSSELNVNALLLGDSALYLCASSSDRALTGELFFGEGSRLTVL.

The V gene is TRBV27, the J gene TRBJ1-5; 8 bases line up with TRBD1. Trimming at V came to 5 bases and at J to 1 base, leaving 1 base not matched to a gene. This CDR3 has 14 amino acids. Germline V gene data show CDR1 as MNHEY and CDR2 as SMNVEV (reference sequence). The chain's CDR3 is CASSGQGSNQPQHF. The CDR3 nucleotides read TGTGCCAGCAGTGGACAGGGCAGCAATCAGCCCCAGCATTTT.

This clone was observed once. The CDR3: CASSSGQPSSGNTIYF. CDR3 sequence (DNA): TGTGCCAGCAGCTCGGGACAGCCCAGCTCTGGAAACACCATATATTTT. The rearrangement links TRBV7-2 to TRBJ1-3; 7 bases align to TRBD1. After removal of 4 bases from V and 0 bases from J, the junction contained 6 bases not matched to a gene. This CDR3 has 16 residues. Per germline, CDR1 SGHTA and CDR2 FQGNSA. Full variable domain (rest looked up from reference TRBV7-2 and TRBJ1-3): GAGVSQSPSNKVTEKGKDVELRCDPISGHTALYWYRQSLGQGLEFLIYFQGNSAPDKSGLPSDRFSAERTGGSVSTLTIQRTQQEDSAVYLCASSSGQPSSGNTIYFGEGSWLTVV.

A single count supports this clone. CDR3 sequence reads: CASSESGQGYEQYF. CDR3 DNA: TGCGCCAGCAGTGAGTCGGGACAGGGCTACGAGCAGTACTTC. This chain joins TRBV10-2 and TRBJ2-7, with TRBD1 identical over 9 bases. The germline V gene has CDR1 WSHSY and CDR2 SAAADI. The CDR3 runs 14 residues. V lost 0 bases and J lost 3; bases outside the gene matches: 0.

V gene TRBV19 combines with J gene TRBJ1-6; 11 bases match TRBD1. Germline CDR1 reads LNHDA; CDR2 reads SQIVND (reference sequence). The CDR3 runs to 13 residues. Unmatched junction bases numbered 1, after V lost 8 bases and J lost 7 bases. As DNA, the CDR3 is TGTGCCAGTGGGGACAGGGGGAATTCACCCCTCCACTTT. Its translation: CASGDRGNSPLHF.

The CDR3 here is CASSWTQGNYGYTF. The CDR3 DNA sequence: TGTGCCAGCAGTTGGACCCAGGGGAACTATGGCTACACCTTC. The chain joins TRBV6-6 to TRBJ1-2; tentatively, D is TRBD1 (6 bases). The CDR3 covers 14 residues. In germline, CDR1 is MNHNY, CDR2 SVGAGI (reference sequence). The V and J ends lost 4 bases and 2 bases respectively, with 11 bases between them.

The V and J genes are TRBV9 and TRBJ1-3, with 8 bases identical to TRBD1. The CDR3 runs 16 residues. The germline V gene has CDR1 SGDLS and CDR2 YYNGEE. V was clipped by 4 bases and J by 4 bases; unmatched bases: 10. The CDR3 reads CASSPPGGTGGNTIYF. The CDR3 DNA sequence: TGTGCCAGCAGCCCCCCCGGGGGGACAGGAGGAAACACCATATATTTT.

The chain links TRBV30 to TRBJ2-2, with a weak D call TRBD1 (5 bases). This CDR3 is 14 amino acids long. Trimming cost V 0 bases and J 4 bases, with 9 bases left between them. Germline CDR1 is GTSNPN and CDR2 is SVGIG (reference sequence). The CDR3 DNA reads TGTGCCTGGAGTGTTTCAGGGTTCACCGGGGAGCTGTTTTTT. This gives the protein CAWSVSGFTGELFF. Complete variable domain (other parts from reference TRBV30 and TRBJ2-2): SQTIHQWPATLVQPVGSPLSLECTVEGTSNPNLYWYRQAAGRGLQLLFYSVGIGQISSEVPQNLSASRPQDRQFILSSKKLLLSDSGFYLCAWSVSGFTGELFFGEGSRLTVL.

This clone appeared once. The genes are TRBV21-1 and TRBJ2-7; the DNA was not compared with TRBD1, the D call given in the table. TRBV21-1 counts as a pseudogene. The CDR3 extends over 13 amino acids. This CDR3 is CASSKEQGYEQYF. The CDR3 DNA is TGTGCCAGCAGCAAAGAACAGGGCTACGAGCAGTACTTC.

The chain recombines TRBV14 with TRBJ1-6, with D tentatively TRBD1 (5 bases). Germline CDR1 is SGHDN and CDR2 is FVKESK. V gave up 1 base and J gave up 3 bases, with 13 bases separating them. CDR3 size: 17 residues. Here the CDR3 reads CASSQVGGPVYNSPLHF. The CDR3 nucleotides are TGTGCCAGCAGCCAAGTCGGGGGTCCTGTCTATAATTCACCCCTCCACTTT.

The genes are TRBV21-1 and TRBJ1-1; TRBD1 is the table's D call and was not checked against the DNA. TRBV21-1 is flagged as a pseudogene. The CDR3 covers 13 residues. CDR3 in DNA: TGTGCCGGAGAACAGGGGGCTGACACTGAAGCTTTCTTT. Its protein is CAGEQGADTEAFF.

The chain links TRBV7-9 to TRBJ1-2, with 7 bases identical to TRBD1. The J segment lost 3 bases and the V segment lost 7 bases, leaving 11 bases of the junction unmatched. The CDR3 extends over 15 amino acids. Germline V CDR1 and CDR2: SEHNR, FQNEAQ (reference sequence). This chain's CDR3 is CASTQSRQGHYGYTF. CDR3 nucleotides: TGTGCCAGCACCCAATCTCGACAGGGCCACTATGGCTACACCTTC.

The chain has TRBV6-6 and TRBJ1-1; 7 bases are a match to TRBD1. Germline V gene data show CDR1 as MNHNY and CDR2 as SVGAGI (reference sequence). The ends lost 6 bases at V and 0 bases at J; junction bases unmatched: 7. CDR3 length equals 15 residues. CDR3 region: CASREGQRMNTEAFF. In DNA form, the CDR3 reads TGTGCCAGCAGAGAGGGACAGAGAATGAACACTGAAGCTTTCTTT.

The chain has TRBV27 and TRBJ1-2, with 10 bases identical to TRBD1. After removal of 5 bases from V and 3 bases from J, the junction contained 9 bases not matched to a gene. In germline, CDR1 is MNHEY, CDR2 SMNVEV (reference sequence). The CDR3 is 16 residues long. DNA of the CDR3: TGTGCCAGCAGTCCGGGACAGGGGATAGCTTACTATGGCTACACCTTC. It translates to CASSPGQGIAYYGYTF.

The chain is built from TRBV7-9 and TRBJ1-2, with D unresolved. Germline CDR1 SEHNR, CDR2 FQNEAQ (reference sequence). There are 12 residues in the CDR3. Deletions cut 1 base from V and 8 bases from J, with 8 bases between. CDR3 protein: CASSLGEVGYTF. CDR3 nucleotide sequence: TGTGCCAGCAGCTTAGGTGAGGTCGGCTACACCTTC.

The CDR3 DNA reads as TGTGCCAGCAGCTGGCGGGCAACTAATGAAAAACTGTTTTTT. This codes for CASSWRATNEKLFF. The J gene is TRBJ1-4, the V gene TRBV7-2; D gene ambiguous. V shed 4 bases and J shed 0 bases, with 6 bases lying between them. Germline V gene lookup returns CDR1 SGHTA and CDR2 FQGNSA. The CDR3 covers 14 residues.

The chain employs TRBV7-2 and TRBJ1-4; 7 nucleotides line up with TRBD1. The CDR3 loop spans 15 amino acids. The germline V gene encodes CDR1 SGHTA and CDR2 FQGNSA. Trimming removed 6 bases from V and 2 bases from J; junction bases left unmatched: 6. The CDR3 is CASRPTGRTNEKLFF. DNA of the CDR3: TGTGCCAGCAGACCGACAGGGCGGACTAATGAAAAACTGTTTTTT.

This sequence joins TRBV6-1 and TRBJ1-1, with D unresolved. The CDR3 is 13 residues long. Trimming shortened V by 0 bases and J by 11 bases, and 13 bases separated the two germline ends. Germline V gene data show CDR1 as MNHNS and CDR2 as SASEGT. CDR3 region: CASSEALINQAFF. The CDR3 region has the DNA TGTGCCAGCAGTGAAGCGCTCATCAATCAGGCTTTCTTT.

The chain combines TRBV7-2 with TRBJ2-3; 10 positions match TRBD2. The CDR3 consists of 16 residues. J gave up 1 base and V 1 base, and 2 bases lay outside the gene matches. In germline, CDR1 is SGHTA, CDR2 FQGNSA. The CDR3 DNA follows: TGTGCCAGCAGCTTAGGAGCGGGGGGGGGCACAGATACGCAGTATTTT. It translates to CASSLGAGGGTDTQYF.

V usage is TRBV7-6 and J usage is TRBJ2-7; weak D call: TRBD1 (5 bases). The V gene's germline CDR1 is SGHVS and CDR2 FNYEAQ. Trimming took off 1 base at V and 0 bases at J, with 7 bases between the two ends. The CDR3 contains 14 residues. This CDR3 reads CASSLDRTSYEQYF. DNA for the CDR3: TGTGCCAGCAGCTTAGACAGGACCTCCTACGAGCAGTACTTC. The variable domain in full, with the rest retrieved from reference TRBV7-6 and TRBJ2-7, is GAGVSQSPRYKVTKRGQDVALRCDPISGHVSLYWYRQALGQGPEFLTYFNYEAQQDKSGLPNDRFSAERPEGSISTLTIQRTEQRDSAMYRCASSLDRTSYEQYFGPGTRLTVT.

This clone showed up just once. The chain uses TRBV7-2 and TRBJ2-3; 7 bases line up with TRBD2. V lost 1 base to trimming and J lost 2 bases; unmatched junction nucleotides: 9. CDR3 length equals 17 residues. Germline V gene lookup returns CDR1 SGHTA and CDR2 FQGNSA. This CDR3 reads CASSLGGGAYHTDTQYF. DNA of the CDR3: TGTGCCAGCAGCTTAGGGGGAGGGGCCTATCACACAGATACGCAGTATTTT.

This clone is a singleton in its sample. This chain links TRBV7-2 with TRBJ2-7, with 11 bases identical to TRBD1. The J segment lost 4 bases and the V segment lost 4 bases, leaving 6 bases of the junction unmatched. There are 15 residues in the CDR3. CDR1 and CDR2 from the germline V gene are SGHTA and FQGNSA. The CDR3 protein is CASSSGDRGFYEQYF. In DNA form, the CDR3 reads TGTGCCAGCAGCTCTGGGGACAGGGGGTTTTACGAGCAGTACTTC. The whole variable domain, filled in from reference TRBV7-2 and TRBJ2-7, reads GAGVSQSPSNKVTEKGKDVELRCDPISGHTALYWYRQSLGQGLEFLIYFQGNSAPDKSGLPSDRFSAERTGGSVSTLTIQRTQQEDSAVYLCASSSGDRGFYEQYFGPGTRLTVT.

This rearrangement joins TRBV4-3 to TRBJ2-4, with TRBD1 matching 10 bases. The CDR3 totals 15 residues. The germline V gene encodes CDR1 LGHNA and CDR2 YSLEER. Germline trimming cut 3 bases from V and 5 bases from J; bases unmatched to any gene: 4. The CDR3, as DNA: TGCGCCAGCAGCCACGGACAGGGGGGCCAAAACATTCAGTACTTC. This translates into CASSHGQGGQNIQYF.

The rearrangement links TRBV13 to TRBJ2-5; 7 bases align to TRBD1. Trimming cost V 2 bases and J 1 base; bases outside gene matches: 13. The CDR3 runs 18 residues. Germline loops: CDR1 PRHDT, CDR2 FYEKMQ (reference sequence). In DNA, the CDR3 is TGTGCCAGCAGCTTATATGGGGGATTGGGACAGTCCCAAGAGACCCAGTACTTC. It specifies CASSLYGGLGQSQETQYF.